This T cell receptor beta chain is from a study of T cells after yellow fever vaccination. Germline V gene lookup returns CDR1 SGHTA and CDR2 FQGNSA. This CDR3 has 16 residues. V gave up 5 bases and J gave up 2 bases, with 17 bases separating them. TCRdb used MiXCR to reprocess the 5' RACE reads, holding one entry per CDR3 protein. The profile shows 250,000 or so distinct CDR3 sequences, 3.6% of them singletons. The table lists this clonotype with many counts. The receptor's source is a man aged 18 to 30 who received the YFV17D yellow fever vaccine. V gene TRBV7-2 combines with J gene TRBJ2-3; possibly TRBD1 for D (6 bases). The sequencing used PBMCs, collected 15 days after the yellow fever booster vaccination. The CDR3 region has the DNA TGTGCCAGCAGCCCTGTAAGTCGACAGGACACAGATACGCAGTATTTT. It codes for CASSPVSRQDTDTQYF.